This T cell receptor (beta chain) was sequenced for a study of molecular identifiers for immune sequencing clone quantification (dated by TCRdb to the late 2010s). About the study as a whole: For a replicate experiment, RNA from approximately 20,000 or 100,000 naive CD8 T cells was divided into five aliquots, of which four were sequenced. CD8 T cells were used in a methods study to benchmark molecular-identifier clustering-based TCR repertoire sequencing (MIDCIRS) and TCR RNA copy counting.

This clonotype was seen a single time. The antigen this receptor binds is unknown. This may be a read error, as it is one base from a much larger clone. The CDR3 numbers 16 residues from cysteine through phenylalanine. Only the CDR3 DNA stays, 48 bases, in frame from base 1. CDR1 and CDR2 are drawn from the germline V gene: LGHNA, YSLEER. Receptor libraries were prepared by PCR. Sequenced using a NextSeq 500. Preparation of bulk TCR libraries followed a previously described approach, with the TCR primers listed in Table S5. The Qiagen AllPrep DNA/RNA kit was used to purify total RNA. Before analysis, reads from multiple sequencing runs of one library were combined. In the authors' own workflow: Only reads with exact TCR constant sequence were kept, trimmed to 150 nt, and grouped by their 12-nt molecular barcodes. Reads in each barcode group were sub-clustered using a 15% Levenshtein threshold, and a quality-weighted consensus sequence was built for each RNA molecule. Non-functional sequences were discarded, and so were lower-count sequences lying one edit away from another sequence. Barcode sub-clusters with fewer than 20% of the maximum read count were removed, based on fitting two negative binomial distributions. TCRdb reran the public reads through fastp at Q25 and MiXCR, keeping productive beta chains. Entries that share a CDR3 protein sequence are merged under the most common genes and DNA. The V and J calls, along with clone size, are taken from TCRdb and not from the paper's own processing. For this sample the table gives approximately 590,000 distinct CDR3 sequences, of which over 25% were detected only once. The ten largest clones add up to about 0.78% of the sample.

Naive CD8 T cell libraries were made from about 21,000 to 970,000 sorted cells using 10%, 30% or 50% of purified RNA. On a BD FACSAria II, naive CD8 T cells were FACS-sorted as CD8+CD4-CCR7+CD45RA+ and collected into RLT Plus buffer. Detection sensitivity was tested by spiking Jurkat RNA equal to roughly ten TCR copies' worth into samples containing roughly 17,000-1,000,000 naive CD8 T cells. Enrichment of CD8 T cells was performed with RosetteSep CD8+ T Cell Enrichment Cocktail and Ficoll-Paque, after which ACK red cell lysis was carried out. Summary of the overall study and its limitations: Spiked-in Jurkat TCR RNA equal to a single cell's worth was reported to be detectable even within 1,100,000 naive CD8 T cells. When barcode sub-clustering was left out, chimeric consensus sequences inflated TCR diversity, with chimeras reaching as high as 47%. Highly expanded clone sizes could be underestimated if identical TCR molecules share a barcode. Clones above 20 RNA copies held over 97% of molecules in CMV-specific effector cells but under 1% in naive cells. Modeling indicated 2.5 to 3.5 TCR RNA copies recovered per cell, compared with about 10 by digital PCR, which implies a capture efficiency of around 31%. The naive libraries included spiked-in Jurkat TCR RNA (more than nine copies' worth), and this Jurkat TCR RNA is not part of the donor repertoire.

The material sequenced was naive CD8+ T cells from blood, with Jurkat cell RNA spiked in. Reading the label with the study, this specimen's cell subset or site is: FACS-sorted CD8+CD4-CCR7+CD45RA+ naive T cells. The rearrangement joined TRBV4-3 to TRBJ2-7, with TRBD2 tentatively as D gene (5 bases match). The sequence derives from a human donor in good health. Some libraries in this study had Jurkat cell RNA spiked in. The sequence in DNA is TGCGCCAGCAGCCCATCGACGGCGTCGCCCCCTGGGGAGCGGTACTTC. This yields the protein CASSPSTASPPGERYF.